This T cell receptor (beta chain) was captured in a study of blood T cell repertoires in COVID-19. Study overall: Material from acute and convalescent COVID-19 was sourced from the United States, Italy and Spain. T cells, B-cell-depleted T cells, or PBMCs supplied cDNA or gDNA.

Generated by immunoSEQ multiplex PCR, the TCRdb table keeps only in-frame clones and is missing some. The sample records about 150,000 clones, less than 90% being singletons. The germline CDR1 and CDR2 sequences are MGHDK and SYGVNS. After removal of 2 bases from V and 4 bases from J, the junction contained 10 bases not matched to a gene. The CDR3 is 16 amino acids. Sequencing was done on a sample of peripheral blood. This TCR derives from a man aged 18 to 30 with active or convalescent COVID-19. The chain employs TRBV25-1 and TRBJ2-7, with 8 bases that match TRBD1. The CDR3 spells CASSESGAGGRYEQYF. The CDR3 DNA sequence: TGTGCCAGCAGTGAAAGTGGGGCAGGGGGCAGGTACGAGCAGTACTTC.